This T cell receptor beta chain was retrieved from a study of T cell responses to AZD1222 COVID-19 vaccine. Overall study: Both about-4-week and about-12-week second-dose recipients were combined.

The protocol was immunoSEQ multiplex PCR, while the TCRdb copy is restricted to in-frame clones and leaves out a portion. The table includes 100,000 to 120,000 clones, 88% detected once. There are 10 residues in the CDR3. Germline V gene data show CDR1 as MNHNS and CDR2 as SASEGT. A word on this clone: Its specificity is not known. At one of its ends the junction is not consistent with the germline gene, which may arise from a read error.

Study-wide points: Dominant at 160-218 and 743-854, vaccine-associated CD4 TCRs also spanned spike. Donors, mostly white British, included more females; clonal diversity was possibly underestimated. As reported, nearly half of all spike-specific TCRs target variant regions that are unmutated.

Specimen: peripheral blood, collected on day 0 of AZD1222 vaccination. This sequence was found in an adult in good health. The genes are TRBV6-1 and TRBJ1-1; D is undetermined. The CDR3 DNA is TGTGCCAGCAGTGAAGCCACGACAATCTTT. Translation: CASSEATTIF.